This T cell receptor (beta chain) was retrieved from a study of tumor-infiltrating lymphocytes in localized non-small cell lung cancer. As for the study in general: Several tumor histologies, both smoking statuses, and some post-neoadjuvant chemotherapy samples were included.

V was trimmed by 4 bases and J by 0 bases, leaving 10 bases between them. CDR1 and CDR2 (germline): SGHNT, YYREEE (reference sequence). The CDR3 contains 15 residues. Assay used: immunoSEQ multiplex PCR; TCRdb lists only in-frame clones, some missing. The data show 25,000 or so clones, with around 67% seen just once and around 6.3% held by the top ten. This TCR came from a human donor with non-small cell lung cancer. V is TRBV5-4 and J is TRBJ2-2; D is unresolved. The sequenced sample consisted of lung tumor tissue. The CDR3 here is CASSPDVANTGELFF. In nucleotides, the CDR3 is TGTGCCAGCAGCCCAGACGTAGCGAACACCGGGGAGCTGTTTTTT.